These 28 T cell receptor beta chains originate from one sample sequenced in a study of shared clonotypes between healthy human individuals. Profiled with immunoSEQ multiplex PCR; TCRdb holds only in-frame clones, not every one. The sample has some 1.4 million clones, around 97% seen once; the top ten hold roughly 1.2%. The sample comprised naive CD4+ T cells sorted from blood. Subset: CD45RA+ positively selected. Source of these receptors: a man aged 25 to 45 in good health.

V and J are TRBV19 and TRBJ1-2; unclear D gene. The CDR3 extends over 15 amino acids. V lost 3 bases and J lost 8, with 19 bases in between. In germline, CDR1 is LNHDA, CDR2 SQIVND (reference sequence). CDR3 in amino acids: CASSILDRQAGGYTF. DNA for the CDR3: TGTGCCAGTAGTATTCTTGATCGGCAGGCTGGAGGCTACACCTTC.

This chain links TRBV6-6 with TRBJ1-2, with 8 bases identical to TRBD1. This CDR3 has 15 residues. Trimming removed 5 bases from V and 0 bases from J; junction bases left unmatched: 5. The germline V gene has CDR1 MNHNY and CDR2 SVGAGI (reference sequence). This CDR3 reads CASSQTGEANYGYTF. In nucleotides, the CDR3 is TGTGCCAGCAGTCAGACAGGGGAAGCTAACTATGGCTACACCTTC.

The chain combines TRBV28 with TRBJ1-2; D may be TRBD1 (5 bases). The germline V and J ends were trimmed by 6 bases and 7 bases, with 15 bases remaining between them. The CDR3 length is 13 residues. Germline assignment: CDR1 MDHEN and CDR2 SYDVKM. DNA of the CDR3: TGTGCCAGCAGACTAACGATCGGGGGTGGCTACACCTTC. Its translation: CASRLTIGGGYTF.

This rearrangement joins TRBV6-6 to TRBJ1-1; tentative D call: TRBD1 (6 bases). Between the trimmed V and J ends, which lost 7 bases and 3 bases, there was a span of 15 bases. Germline-derived CDR1 and CDR2 are MNHNY and SVGAGI (reference sequence). The CDR3 has 14 amino acids. The CDR3, as DNA: TGTGCCAGCACTTCTGCCCGGACAGACACTGAAGCTTTCTTT. Amino acids: CASTSARTDTEAFF.

This clone came up once. This chain uses TRBV5-8 with TRBJ1-4; D is unresolved. V was cut by 7 bases and J by 7 bases, with 2 bases left in between. CDR3 length: 9 residues. Germline CDR1 and CDR2: SGHTS and YDEGEE. This chain's CDR3 is CASGEKLFF. CDR3 DNA: TGTGCCAGCGGTGAAAAACTGTTTTTT.

This chain links TRBV6-1 with TRBJ2-1, with D maybe TRBD2 (6 bases). This CDR3 spans 14 amino acids. V lost 6 bases and J lost 0, with 9 bases in between. Per germline, CDR1 MNHNS and CDR2 SASEGT. CDR3 residues: CASRGTFSYNEQFF. The CDR3 bases are TGTGCCAGCAGGGGGACTTTCTCCTACAATGAGCAGTTCTTC.

This sequence joins TRBV25-1 and TRBJ2-7; D remains ambiguous. Trimming shortened V by 2 bases and J by 4 bases, and 12 bases separated the two germline ends. This CDR3 comprises 14 residues. From germline, CDR1 is MGHDK and CDR2 SYGVNS. CDR3 sequence (DNA): TGTGCCAGCAGTGAAAATCTAGGCCCATACGAGCAGTACTTC. Translated: CASSENLGPYEQYF.

The chain has TRBV21-1 and TRBJ2-3; no DNA check was done on the table's D call, TRBD2. TRBV21-1 is flagged as a pseudogene. The CDR3 is 16 amino acids. Here the CDR3 reads CASSKGTSASTDTQYF. The CDR3 DNA is TGTGCCAGCAGCAAGGGGACTAGCGCGAGCACAGATACGCAGTATTTT.

About this clone: The same CDR3 can be traced to other DNA sequences in this sample. The CDR3 loop is CASSLSGTGELFF. The CDR3 coding sequence is TGTGCCAGCAGCTTGAGCGGGACCGGGGAGCTGTTTTTT. V is TRBV7-2 and J is TRBJ2-2; perhaps TRBD2 as D (6 bases). The CDR3 sequence is 13 residues long. Germline V gives CDR1 SGHTA, CDR2 FQGNSA. Trimming pared 3 bases from V and 5 bases from J, leaving 7 bases between.

The chain recombines TRBV7-8 with TRBJ2-7; possible D gene TRBD2, 6 bases. In germline, CDR1 is SGHVS, CDR2 FQNEAQ. The CDR3 has 14 amino acids. The V gene lost 2 bases and the J gene lost 2 bases, with 10 bases spanning the gap. The CDR3 region is CASSLSAGPYEQYF. The CDR3, as DNA: TGTGCCAGCAGCTTAAGCGCGGGACCCTACGAGCAGTACTTC.

This chain uses TRBV18 with TRBJ2-4; 7 bases are a match to TRBD1. This CDR3 contains 16 residues. Trimming took 3 bases from V and 0 from J; bases not matched to a gene: 5. Germline lookup yields CDR1 KGHSH and CDR2 LQKENI. CDR3 bases: TGTGCCAGCTCACCGGGACAGCTTCTAGCCAAAAACATTCAGTACTTC. Its translation is CASSPGQLLAKNIQYF.

In regard to this clone: The junction shows a germline mismatch at one end, possibly a read error. The V call is TRBV7-2, the J call TRBJ2-1; the D gene could be TRBD1 or TRBD2 (5 bases each). The length of the CDR3 is 13 residues. CDR1 and CDR2 (germline): SGHTA, FQGNSA. The CDR3 DNA is TGTGCCAGCAGTTTAGTCCTTGGGACGGAGCAGTTCTTC. It codes for CASSLVLGTEQFF. The complete variable domain, with remaining parts taken from reference TRBV7-2 and TRBJ2-1, reads GAGVSQSPSNKVTEKGKDVELRCDPISGHTALYWYRQSLGQGLEFLIYFQGNSAPDKSGLPSDRFSAERTGGSVSTLTIQRTQQEDSAVYLCASSLVLGTEQFFGPGTRLTVL.

This chain uses TRBV6-1 with TRBJ1-1; a possible D gene is TRBD1 (5 bases). The V end lost 1 base, the J end lost 6 bases, and 9 bases lay between the germline ends. This CDR3 region has 13 residues. Germline CDR1 reads MNHNS; CDR2 reads SASEGT. This chain's CDR3 is CASSEGLGAEAFF. The CDR3 DNA reads as TGTGCCAGCAGTGAAGGGTTGGGGGCTGAAGCTTTCTTT.

The V gene is TRBV6-8, the J gene TRBJ2-2; D remains unclear. V lost 1 base, J lost 2 bases, and 5 bases lay in between. The CDR3 length is 14 residues. The V gene's germline CDR1 is MNHGY and CDR2 SAAAGT. CDR3 region: CASSYCLNTGELFF. The CDR3 coding sequence is TGTGCCAGCAGTTACTGCCTAAACACCGGGGAGCTGTTTTTT.

This chain connects TRBV7-8 to TRBJ1-5, with a possible D match to TRBD1 (5 bases). The V gene's germline CDR1 is SGHVS and CDR2 FQNEAQ. The ends were cut back, 6 bases at V and 5 bases at J, with 14 bases in the middle. This CDR3 comprises 14 residues. CDR3 in DNA: TGTGCCAGCAGTCAACAGGTGAGGGATCAGCCCCAGCATTTT. It is translated as CASSQQVRDQPQHF.

The chain links TRBV5-4 to TRBJ2-1, with 7 bases fitting TRBD1. Unmatched junction bases numbered 8, after V lost 4 bases and J lost 7 bases. The CDR3 is made up of 14 amino acids. Looked up from germline, CDR1 is SGHNT and CDR2 is YYREEE (reference sequence). In DNA form, the CDR3 reads TGTGCCAGCAGCGGACGACAGGGAACGAATGAGCAGTTCTTC. Protein sequence: CASSGRQGTNEQFF.

The V and J genes are TRBV27 and TRBJ1-1, with TRBD1 identical over 7 bases. The CDR3 covers 16 residues. Germline V lookup: CDR1 MNHEY, CDR2 SMNVEV (reference sequence). V dropped 5 bases and J dropped 0; count of bases not matched to a gene: 9. CDR3 sequence reads: CASSHRGQTMNTEAFF. For the CDR3, the DNA is TGTGCCAGCAGTCACAGGGGACAAACAATGAACACTGAAGCTTTCTTT.

The chain joins TRBV28 to TRBJ2-5; either TRBD1 or TRBD2 may supply D (5 bases each). The germline V gene has CDR1 MDHEN and CDR2 SYDVKM. Deletions cut 4 bases from V and 1 base from J, with 10 bases between. CDR3 size: 14 residues. CDR3 nucleotides: TGTGCCAGCAGTTCGTCCGGGGCCCAAGAGACCCAGTACTTC. This sequence encodes CASSSSGAQETQYF.

This clone was detected once. The chain combines TRBV19 with TRBJ2-5; no clear D. Germline CDR1 and CDR2: LNHDA and SQIVND (reference sequence). The CDR3 totals 12 residues. V lost 5 bases, J lost 5 bases, and 9 bases lay in between. The DNA of the CDR3 is TGTGCCAGTAGTCCAACGCAGGAGACCCAGTACTTC. Its protein product is CASSPTQETQYF.

The chain recombines TRBV14 with TRBJ2-5, with D possibly matching TRBD2 (5 bases). V gave up 3 bases and J gave up 3 bases, with 29 bases separating them. The CDR3 is made up of 20 amino acids. Per the germline V gene, CDR1 is SGHDN and CDR2 is FVKESK. CDR3 region: CASSHQTYGGSVRLKETQYF. CDR3 in DNA: TGTGCCAGCAGCCATCAAACCTATGGAGGCTCGGTTAGACTTAAAGAGACCCAGTACTTC.

CDR3 nucleotide sequence: TGTGCCAGCAGCTATGACAGGGTCTCTGGAAACACCATATATTTT. Amino acid sequence: CASSYDRVSGNTIYF. This rearrangement joins TRBV5-4 to TRBJ1-3; 7 bases are shared with TRBD1. The ends lost 3 bases at V and 0 bases at J; junction bases unmatched: 3. The germline CDR1 and CDR2 sequences are SGHNT and YYREEE (reference sequence). This CDR3 has 15 amino acids. Together with reference TRBV5-4 and TRBJ1-3, the CDR3 gives the full variable domain: ETGVTQSPTHLIKTRGQQVTLRCSSQSGHNTVSWYQQALGQGPQFIFQYYREEENGRGNFPPRFSGLQFPNYSSELNVNALELDDSALYLCASSYDRVSGNTIYFGEGSWLTVV.

This sequence joins TRBV28 and TRBJ2-7, with TRBD2 identical over 10 bases. This CDR3 is 13 amino acids long. Trimming cost V 7 bases and J 4 bases; bases outside gene matches: 4. Germline V CDR1 and CDR2: MDHEN, SYDVKM. The CDR3 loop is CASTGLARYEQYF. The DNA of the CDR3 is TGTGCCAGCACGGGACTAGCGAGATACGAGCAGTACTTC.

The J gene is TRBJ2-3, the V gene TRBV28, with 12 bases lining up with TRBD2. Germline V gives CDR1 MDHEN, CDR2 SYDVKM. The CDR3 totals 15 residues. The ends lost 3 bases at V and 6 bases at J; junction bases unmatched: 4. CDR3: CASSFLAGGPDTQYF. The CDR3, as DNA: TGTGCCAGCAGTTTCCTAGCGGGAGGGCCTGATACGCAGTATTTT.

The chain recombines TRBV6-1 with TRBJ2-1; D is unresolved. Germline CDR1 reads MNHNS; CDR2 reads SASEGT. The CDR3 length is 15 residues. Trimming cost V 3 bases and J 2 bases, with 11 bases left between them. CDR3 loop: CASSDLSATYNEQFF. The CDR3, as DNA: TGTGCCAGCAGTGATCTGTCCGCGACCTACAATGAGCAGTTCTTC.

This chain joins TRBV18 and TRBJ1-5; no clear D. The CDR3 is 14 amino acids. V was trimmed by 5 bases and J by 0 bases, leaving 8 bases between them. CDR1 and CDR2 (germline): KGHSH, LQKENI. The CDR3 DNA is TGTGCCAGCTCAGAGAAGATTAGCAATCAGCCCCAGCATTTT. It yields the protein CASSEKISNQPQHF.

Worth noting for this clone: The sample contains more than one DNA sequence encoding this CDR3. The genes are TRBV11-2 and TRBJ2-7, with TRBD2 matching over 8 bases. Germline-derived CDR1 and CDR2 are SGHAT and FQNNGV. The CDR3 is 14 amino acids. V was pared by 1 base and J by 5 bases, with 4 bases of the junction left unmatched. CDR3 region: CASSLVAGGHEQYF. The CDR3 coding sequence is TGTGCCAGCAGCTTAGTTGCGGGAGGCCACGAGCAGTACTTC. Supplemented by reference TRBV11-2 and TRBJ2-7, the full variable domain reads EAGVAQSPRYKIIEKRQSVAFWCNPISGHATLYWYQQILGQGPKLLIQFQNNGVVDDSQLPKDRFSAERLKGVDSTLKIQPAKLEDSAVYLCASSLVAGGHEQYFGPGTRLTVT.

The gene calls are TRBV19 and TRBJ2-2, with 13 bases that match TRBD2. After removal of 4 bases from V and 4 bases from J, the junction contained 6 bases not matched to a gene. The CDR3 spans 17 residues. The germline V gene encodes CDR1 LNHDA and CDR2 SQIVND (reference sequence). CDR3 amino acids: CASSKLAGGLRTGELFF. The CDR3 region has the DNA TGTGCCAGTAGTAAACTAGCGGGAGGGCTCCGCACCGGGGAGCTGTTTTTT.

The rearrangement joins TRBV28 to TRBJ1-4, with D uncertain. The V end lost 6 bases, the J end lost 5 bases, and 16 bases lay between the germline ends. Germline CDR1 reads MDHEN; CDR2 reads SYDVKM. The CDR3 length is 15 residues. The CDR3 region has the DNA TGTGCCAGCAGCCCCTTCCGGAGCCGCAATGAAAAACTGTTTTTT. Its protein is CASSPFRSRNEKLFF.